This T cell receptor (beta chain) was sequenced in a study of EBV T-cell therapy then PD-1 blockade in nasopharyngeal carcinoma. A few counts support this clone. The antigen is not known. Germline CDR1 reads MRHNA; CDR2 reads SNTAGT. The CDR3 totals 16 residues. With 0 bases removed from V and 4 bases from J, the gap between germline ends came to 14 bases. Here immunoSEQ multiplex PCR was the method, and the copy in TCRdb shows in-frame clones only, minus some. The sample holds some 17,000 clones, 65% to 85% seen once. The treatment: AdE1-LMPpoly-expanded autologous EBV-specific T-cell therapy followed by anti-PD-1 nivolumab.

This specimen was CD8+ T cells from blood, taken at day 0 from a patient whose treatment included autologous EBV-specific T cells and nivolumab. The receptor was isolated from a man in his forties with nasopharyngeal carcinoma. V is TRBV6-4 and J is TRBJ2-3, with D possibly being TRBD2 (6 bases). The CDR3 region has the DNA TGTGCCAGCAGTGACTCGAAAGTTAGCGGCCCAGATACGCAGTATTTT. This translates into CASSDSKVSGPDTQYF.